The T cell receptor (beta chain) described here comes from a study of T cells in women clearing cervical HPV infection. About this clone itself: The CDR3 extends 3 residues past the end of the read, so its final part is completed from the germline J gene.

Germline CDR1 is SGHVS and CDR2 is FNYEAQ. The trim removed 6 bases at V and 1 base at J, leaving 6 bases unmatched. The CDR3 totals 16 residues. TCRdb's copy holds only in-frame clones and misses some; the assay was immunoSEQ multiplex PCR. The table lists roughly 22,000 clones. The sequenced material came from blood buffy coat. The chain employs TRBV7-6 and TRBJ2-1; 10 bases fit TRBD2. This TCR was sampled from a woman aged 18-70 years with a cervical HPV16 infection that either progressed to CIN3+ or cleared (not recorded which). CDR3 loop: CASSSSGRSSYNEQFF. The CDR3 DNA, read in part, is TGTGCCAGCAGTTCTAGCGGGAGATCGTCCTACAATGAG. Combining the CDR3 with reference TRBV7-6 and TRBJ2-1 gives the whole variable domain GAGVSQSPRYKVTKRGQDVALRCDPISGHVSLYWYRQALGQGPEFLTYFNYEAQQDKSGLPNDRFSAERPEGSISTLTIQRTEQRDSAMYRCASSSSGRSSYNEQFFGPGTRLTVL.